Detailed here is one TCR beta chain. Its antigen is still unknown. No much larger clone is present one base from it, and per-base qualities are unavailable. This entry belongs to a study of T cell repertoires in cytomegalovirus infection (dated by TCRdb to between 2017 and 2020). Study-level background: Donor HLA type was relevant to the analysis, as public TCR beta signatures indicated carriage of CMV infection together with the matching HLA type.

CDR1 and CDR2, looked up from the germline V gene, are MGHRA and YSYEKL. For this chain, trimming is 0 bases at the V end and 5 bases at the J end, and the number of junction bases without a gene match is 13. The cysteine opens and the phenylalanine closes a CDR3 of 19 amino acids. Only CDR3 DNA remains: 57 bases, in frame from the first base. The listed sequencing device is Illumina HiSeq 1500. TCRdb reprocessing: public reads trimmed at Q25 with fastp, clones called with MiXCR, in-frame beta chains kept. A single entry per CDR3 protein holds the most common genes and DNA from its merged rows. For this sample the table gives about 530,000 distinct CDR3 sequences, of which roughly 29% were detected only once. Roughly 13% of the sample is held by the ten biggest clonotypes. On the study overall, not on this receptor specifically: In both this cohort and an independent cohort of 352 donors, the cumulative frequency of public TCR beta family members distinguished carriers of CMV infection plus the relevant HLA type. In the ex vivo response, HLA-C-restricted CMV-specific TCR beta clonotypes were dominant, and in two of eight donors the single most frequent clonotype came from this HLA-C-restricted group.

The receptor was isolated from a human donor in good health (CMV status not recorded). Some clones in this sample may be carry-over from other donors' samples. Material: PBMCs. The chain couples TRBV4-1 to TRBJ2-5; 12 bases in the middle match TRBD2. The DNA sequence is TGCGCCAGCAGCCAAGAAGCGAGACTAGCGGGAGATGGCTGGGAGACCCAGTACTTC. Its product reads: CASSQEARLAGDGWETQYF.